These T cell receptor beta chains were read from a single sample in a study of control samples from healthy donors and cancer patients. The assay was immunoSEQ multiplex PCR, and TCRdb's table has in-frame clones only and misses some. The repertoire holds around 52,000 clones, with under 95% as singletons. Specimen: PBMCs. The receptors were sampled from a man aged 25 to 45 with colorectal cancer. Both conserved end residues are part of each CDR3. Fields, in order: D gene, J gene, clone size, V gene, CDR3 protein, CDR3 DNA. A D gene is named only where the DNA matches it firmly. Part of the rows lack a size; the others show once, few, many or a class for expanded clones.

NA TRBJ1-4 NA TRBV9 CASSRTAGNNNEKLFF TGTGCCAGCAGCAGGACTGCGGGGAACAATAATGAAAAACTGTTTTTT
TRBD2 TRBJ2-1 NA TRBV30 CAWRNLENPGGIYNEQFF TGTGCCTGGAGGAACCTCGAGAACCCGGGGGGGATTTACAATGAGCAGTTCTTC
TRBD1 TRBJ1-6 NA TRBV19 CASNYLRTGQNSPLHF TGTGCCAGTAATTACCTCCGGACAGGGCAAAATTCACCCCTCCACTTT
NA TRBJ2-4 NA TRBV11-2 CASSYSGTSKNIQYF TGTGCCAGCAGCTACTCCGGGACATCCAAAAACATTCAGTACTTC
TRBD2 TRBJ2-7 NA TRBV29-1 CSVLDGTSGGALDEQYF TGCAGCGTTTTAGACGGGACTAGCGGGGGGGCTCTAGACGAGCAGTACTTC
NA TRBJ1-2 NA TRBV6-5 CASSYRLGGATYGYTF TGTGCCAGCAGTTACCGCCTGGGGGGGGCGACCTATGGCTACACCTTC
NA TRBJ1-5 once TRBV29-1 CSVGDGGQPQHF TGCAGCGTTGGGGATGGAGGTCAGCCCCAGCATTTT
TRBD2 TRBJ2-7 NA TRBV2 CASRLSGTFYEQYF TGTGCCAGCAGATTAAGCGGGACGTTTTACGAGCAGTACTTC
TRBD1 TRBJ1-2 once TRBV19 CASRSRQGDGYGYTF TGTGCCAGTAGGTCCCGACAGGGGGATGGCTATGGCTACACCTTC
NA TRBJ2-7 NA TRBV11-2 CASSLELGYYEQYF TGTGCCAGCAGCTTAGAGCTGGGGTACTACGAGCAGTACTTC
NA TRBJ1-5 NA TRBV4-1 CASSSSGAPSNQPQHF TGCGCCAGCAGTTCCAGTGGGGCCCCTAGCAATCAGCCCCAGCATTTT
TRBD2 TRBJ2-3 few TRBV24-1 CATRGASGSTDTQYF TGTGCCACCAGGGGAGCTAGCGGGAGCACAGATACGCAGTATTTT
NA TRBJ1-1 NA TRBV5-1 CASSFSVNTEAFF TGCGCCAGCAGCTTTTCCGTGAACACTGAAGCTTTCTTT
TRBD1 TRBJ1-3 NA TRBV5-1 CASSYKTQLRTGVYGNTIYF TGCGCCAGCAGCTATAAAACACAACTCCGGACAGGGGTGTATGGAAACACCATATATTTT
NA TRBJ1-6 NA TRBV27 CASTLWQGGDSPLHF TGTGCCAGCACCCTGTGGCAGGGCGGGGATTCACCCCTCCACTTT
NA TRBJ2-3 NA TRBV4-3 CASSQEGALRDTQYF TGCGCCAGCAGCCAAGAAGGGGCTTTAAGGGATACGCAGTATTTT
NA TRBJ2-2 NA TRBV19 CASQGVAGELFF TGTGCCAGTCAAGGGGTGGCCGGGGAGCTGTTTTTT